This T cell receptor (beta chain) was observed in a study of metastatic and nonmetastatic thyroid tumors. This clone has only a few counts. Through MiXCR, TCRdb re-clonotyped the PCR reads. Here the sample spans about 20,000 clones, just over 35% being singletons. Prior to thyroid surgery, none of the patients had received any treatment. The sequenced sample consisted of tumor tissue. This receptor was taken from a female donor with papillary thyroid cancer or a benign thyroid nodule (not recorded which). Some clones in this sample may be carry-over from other donors' samples.

The CDR3 sequence: CASSESGTGGQPQHF. CDR3 nucleotide sequence: TGTGCCAGCAGTGAATCCGGGACAGGGGGTCAGCCCCAGCATTTT. V usage is TRBV2 and J usage is TRBJ1-5, with 11 nucleotides matching TRBD1. In germline, CDR1 is SNHLY, CDR2 FYNNEI. This CDR3 is built from 15 residues. V trimming: 2 bases; J trimming: 6 bases; junction bases outside the gene matches: 3. Together with reference TRBV2 and TRBJ1-5, the CDR3 gives the full variable domain: EPEVTQTPSHQVTQMGQEVILRCVPISNHLYFYWYRQILGQKVEFLVSFYNNEISEKSEIFDDQFSVERPDGSNFTLKIRSTKLEDSAMYFCASSESGTGGQPQHFGDGTRLSIL.